The present TCR beta chain was sequenced within a study of preoperative IRX-2 immunotherapy in early breast cancer. Sequenced by immunoSEQ multiplex PCR; TCRdb stores in-frame clones only, minus some. Among 40,000 to 50,000 clones listed, about 80% were seen once. Treatment meaning: preoperative locoregional IRX-2 cytokine immunotherapy. This phase Ib study tested locoregional IRX-2 cytokine immunotherapy given before surgery. This clone appeared a few times. The sequence derives from a human donor with breast cancer. Sample: tumor tissue, taken after IRX-2 immunotherapy.

The CDR3 DNA sequence: TGTGCCATCAGCCCAAGGGGTCCCTCTGGAAACACCATATATTTT. Protein product: CAISPRGPSGNTIYF. The genes are TRBV6-8 and TRBJ1-3, with D perhaps matching TRBD1 (5 bases). The ends were cut back, 10 bases at V and 0 bases at J, with 16 bases in the middle. Germline V gene lookup returns CDR1 MNHGY and CDR2 SAAAGT. The CDR3 contains 15 residues.